The rows below give T cell receptor beta chains drawn from one sample of a study of T cells in Graves' hyperthyroidism and ophthalmopathy. TCRdb re-called the multiplex PCR reads with MiXCR, one entry per CDR3 protein. The data show hundreds of thousands of distinct CDR3 sequences, about 38% seen once. Sample: blood. These receptors all stem from a man between 18 and 29 years old with Graves' hyperthyroidism. Each CDR3 is given with its conserved first and last residue. A D gene is named only where the DNA matches it firmly. Only part of the rows carry a size: once, few, many, or a class if the clone is expanded.

cdr3_nt | cdr3_aa | clone_size | d_call | j_call | v_call
TGCGCCAGCAGCTTGGGACAGGGGCCTAACTATGGCTACACCTTC | CASSLGQGPNYGYTF | - | TRBD1 | TRBJ1-2 | TRBV5-1
TGTGCCTGGGGGGAAGAGAACTACGAGCAGTACTTC | CAWGEENYEQYF | few | - | TRBJ2-7 | TRBV11-2
TGTGCCAGCACCCTTTTTACCGTGGGGGCTCAAGAGACCCAGTACTTC | CASTLFTVGAQETQYF | - | - | TRBJ2-5 | TRBV5-6
TGTGCCAGCAGCTTAGGGGCGGCCCCCTCCTACGAGCAGTACTTC | CASSLGAAPSYEQYF | few | - | TRBJ2-7 | TRBV7-3
TGTGCCAGCAGTTCTCATAGTCGGGCCGCAGTCTATGGCTACACCTTC | CASSSHSRAAVYGYTF | - | - | TRBJ1-2 | TRBV12-3/TRBV12-4
TGCGCCAGCACCAGGACTAGCGGGGGTGCCAACTACGAGCAGTACTTC | CASTRTSGGANYEQYF | - | TRBD2 | TRBJ2-7 | TRBV10-2
TGTGCCAGCAGCTTGCCCCGACGTACTGAAGCTTTCTTT | CASSLPRRTEAFF | - | - | TRBJ1-1 | TRBV7-9
TGTGCCAGCAGCCAGACACAGGCCCGGGGTAATTCACCCCTCCACTTT | CASSQTQARGNSPLHF | few | - | TRBJ1-6 | TRBV6-5
TGTGCCAGCAGCCTCCGACAGGGAGGGACTGAAGCTTTCTTT | CASSLRQGGTEAFF | few | TRBD1 | TRBJ1-1 | TRBV12-3/TRBV12-4
TGCAGCGTCCGGGATTACTACGAGCAGTACTTC | CSVRDYYEQYF | - | - | TRBJ2-7 | TRBV29-1
TGCAGCGGCGGACAGCTCTATGGCTACACCTTC | CSGGQLYGYTF | - | - | TRBJ1-2 | TRBV29-1
TGTGCCATCAGTTCCGGGACAGGGGAAAAACTGTTTTTT | CAISSGTGEKLFF | - | TRBD1 | TRBJ1-4 | TRBV10-3
TGTGCCAGCAGCGACAAGAACGTGGTTATGATGAACACTGAAGCTTTCTTT | CASSDKNVVMMNTEAFF | - | - | TRBJ1-1 | TRBV6-9
TGTGCCAGCAGCCCGGGGGGGCAGAACTATGGCTACACCTTC | CASSPGGQNYGYTF | few | - | TRBJ1-2 | TRBV12-3/TRBV12-4
TGCAGTGCTACCGCCCCCTTCCTGAACACTGAAGCTTTCTTT | CSATAPFLNTEAFF | few | - | TRBJ1-1 | TRBV20-1
TGTGCCAGCAGCTTAGCGCGTCAAAACAGACCAAACACTGAAGCTTTCTTT | CASSLARQNRPNTEAFF | - | - | TRBJ1-1 | TRBV9
TGTGCCAGCAGCCCCTACACGGATAGCAATCAGCCCCAGCATTTT | CASSPYTDSNQPQHF | few | - | TRBJ1-5 | TRBV7-9
TGTGCCAGCAGGTTGGGGGATGATTCACCCCTCCACTTT | CASRLGDDSPLHF | few | - | TRBJ1-6 | TRBV5-4
TGTGCCAGCAGGACAGGTGTCTATGGCTACACCTTC | CASRTGVYGYTF | - | TRBD1 | TRBJ1-2 | TRBV10-3
TGTGCCAGTAGTATGGGCGTCGGGGCAAGATGGATTGAAGCTTTCTTT | CASSMGVGARWIEAFF | - | - | TRBJ1-1 | TRBV19
TGTACCAGCAGGAGCGGAAGAGAGACCCAGTACTTC | CTSRSGRETQYF | - | - | TRBJ2-5 | TRBV9
TGTGCCAGCAGCTTGGACGGGAGGGCGGGAGAGACCCAGTACTTC | CASSLDGRAGETQYF | - | TRBD2 | TRBJ2-5 | TRBV5-6
TGTGCCAGCAGCCCCAAGGGCTATGGCTACACCTTC | CASSPKGYGYTF | - | - | TRBJ1-2 | TRBV6-5
TGCAGCGTTTGGAGAAGCACTGAAGCTTTCTTT | CSVWRSTEAFF | many | - | TRBJ1-1 | TRBV29-1
TGTGCCAGCGGATCGGGATGGCGTGGTGGCTACACCTTC | CASGSGWRGGYTF | - | - | TRBJ1-2 | TRBV7-2
TGTGCCATCAGTGAGGGGGCGGTAGATGAGCAGTACTTC | CAISEGAVDEQYF | - | - | TRBJ2-7 | TRBV10-3
TGCAGTGCTATTAGCGGTGAGCAGTACTTC | CSAISGEQYF | many | - | TRBJ2-7 | TRBV20-1
TGTGCCAGCAGTGAACTAGCAGGAAACTACGAGCAGTACTTC | CASSELAGNYEQYF | many | - | TRBJ2-7 | TRBV2
TGCAGCGGGAGGAACGGCAATCAGCCCCAGCATTTT | CSGRNGNQPQHF | many | - | TRBJ1-5 | TRBV29-1
TGTGCCAGCAGCTTAGGAATCGTCCAGCGGGAGACCCAGTACTTC | CASSLGIVQRETQYF | few | - | TRBJ2-5 | TRBV7-6
TGCAGCGTCGACGTTGAGACCCAGTACTTC | CSVDVETQYF | many | - | TRBJ2-5 | TRBV29-1
TGTGCCAGCAGCCAAGGGCGGGAGGGCTATAATTCACCCCTCCACTTT | CASSQGREGYNSPLHF | - | - | TRBJ1-6 | TRBV14
TGTGCCAGCAGTGATCGAACCCCCTACGAGCAGTACTTC | CASSDRTPYEQYF | few | - | TRBJ2-7 | TRBV6-6
TGTGCCAGTAGCACCAGATCCACTGAAGCTTTCTTT | CASSTRSTEAFF | many | - | TRBJ1-1 | TRBV19
TGTGCCAGCAGTCCCCCTGGAGGCTACGAGCAGTACTTC | CASSPPGGYEQYF | many | - | TRBJ2-7 | TRBV12-3/TRBV12-4
TGTGCCAGCGGGTTAGGACTACCGAACACCGGGGAGCTGTTTTTT | CASGLGLPNTGELFF | few | - | TRBJ2-2 | TRBV9
TGTGCCACCAGTGATCCTGGACTAGCGGGGGACGATACGCAGTATTTT | CATSDPGLAGDDTQYF | - | TRBD2 | TRBJ2-3 | TRBV24-1
TGTGCCAGTGTAGCGGGAGGTTCCTACGAGCAGTACTTC | CASVAGGSYEQYF | - | TRBD2 | TRBJ2-7 | TRBV6-5
TGTGCCAGCAGAACGACCAACCCATTCTACGAGCAGTACTTC | CASRTTNPFYEQYF | - | - | TRBJ2-7 | TRBV2
TGTGCCAGCAGTGAAGATAGTACAGGGGTAAACTCTGAAGCTTTCTTT | CASSEDSTGVNSEAFF | - | TRBD1 | TRBJ1-1 | TRBV6-1
TGTGCCATCAGCGGGAGGGACAGGGGTAATGAGCAGTTCTTC | CAISGRDRGNEQFF | - | TRBD1 | TRBJ2-1 | TRBV10-3
TGTGCCAGCAGCGTAACCGGGACAGGGGGCAAGCCCCAGCATTTT | CASSVTGTGGKPQHF | - | TRBD1 | TRBJ1-5 | TRBV7-8
TGTGCCAGCAGCCAAACGGGGAAGGCCCAGTACTTC | CASSQTGKAQYF | - | - | TRBJ2-5 | TRBV14
TGCAGTGCTATCGGGACGTCCTACGAGCAGTACTTC | CSAIGTSYEQYF | - | - | TRBJ2-7 | TRBV20-1
TGTGCCAGCAAGGGAGGGATCTACGAGCAGTACTTC | CASKGGIYEQYF | many | TRBD2 | TRBJ2-7 | TRBV2
TGTGCCAGCAGCGATCCCGACAGGCAGGCTTTCTTT | CASSDPDRQAFF | - | - | TRBJ1-1 | TRBV9
TGCGCCAGCAGCTTGGCCAGGAAAGGGGTCGAGCAGTACTTC | CASSLARKGVEQYF | - | - | TRBJ2-7 | TRBV5-1
TGCGCCAGCAGATCGGGACTAGCGGGGATCGGAGAGACCCAGTACTTC | CASRSGLAGIGETQYF | few | TRBD2 | TRBJ2-5 | TRBV5-1
TGTGCCAGCAGCTTGTCGTCCGGGCCGGTAGCTTTCTTT | CASSLSSGPVAFF | - | - | TRBJ1-1 | TRBV5-6
TGTGCCAGCAGCGTAGGGGGCAACTACGAGCAGTACTTC | CASSVGGNYEQYF | - | - | TRBJ2-7 | TRBV9
TGTGCCAGCAGACACGGACAGGGAAGTCAGCCCCAGCATTTT | CASRHGQGSQPQHF | many | TRBD1 | TRBJ1-5 | TRBV12-3/TRBV12-4
TGTGCCAGCAGTGATCGACTAGCGGGAGGCTCGAGACACAGAACCGGGGAGCTGTTTTTT | CASSDRLAGGSRHRTGELFF | many | TRBD2 | TRBJ2-2 | TRBV25-1
TGTGCCAGCAGTTGGCTTGGGACAGACCACTATGGCTACACCTTC | CASSWLGTDHYGYTF | - | TRBD1 | TRBJ1-2 | TRBV7-9